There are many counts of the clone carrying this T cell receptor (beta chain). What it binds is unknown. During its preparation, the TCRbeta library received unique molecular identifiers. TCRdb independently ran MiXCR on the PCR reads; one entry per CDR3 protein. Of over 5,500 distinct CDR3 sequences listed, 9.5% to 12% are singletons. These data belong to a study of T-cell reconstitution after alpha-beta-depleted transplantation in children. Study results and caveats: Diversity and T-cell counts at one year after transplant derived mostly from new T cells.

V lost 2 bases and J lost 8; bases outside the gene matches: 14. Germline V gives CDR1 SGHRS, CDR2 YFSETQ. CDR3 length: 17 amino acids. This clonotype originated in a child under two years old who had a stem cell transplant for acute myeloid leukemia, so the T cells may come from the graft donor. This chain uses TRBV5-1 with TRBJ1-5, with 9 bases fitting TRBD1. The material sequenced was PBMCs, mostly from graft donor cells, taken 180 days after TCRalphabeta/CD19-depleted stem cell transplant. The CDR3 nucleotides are TGCGCCAGCAGCTTCGGGACAGGGAATGTTGTAGAGGAGCCCCAGCATTTT. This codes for CASSFGTGNVVEEPQHF.